Presented here are 28 T cell receptor beta chains from one specimen sequenced in a study of Ad26.COV2.S vaccination and SARS-CoV-2 variants. Some clones are missing from TCRdb's copy, which holds only in-frame ones; the method was immunoSEQ multiplex PCR. The sample shows approximately 350,000 clones, about 80% of them seen only once. Treatment reported: some 19 received Ad26.COV2.S at low or high dose, single or two shots; roughly 5 received placebo; per-sample allocation not given. Collection of the samples took place on day 63 after the first injection of vaccine or placebo. Sample: peripheral blood, taken in a trial of Ad26.COV2.S vaccine versus placebo. The receptor source for this set is a person between 18 and 65 years old who received the Ad26.COV2.S COVID-19 vaccine or a placebo.

This rearrangement joins TRBV29-1 to TRBJ1-1; D is possibly TRBD1 (5 bases). Germline CDR1 SQVTM, CDR2 ANQGSEA. The CDR3 contains 12 residues. V dropped 7 bases and J dropped 6 bases, with 15 bases sitting between them. The CDR3 DNA reads TGCAGCGCCTGGGGGGGGGTAGCTGAAGCTTTCTTT. Its protein product is CSAWGGVAEAFF. Full variable domain (missing parts from reference TRBV29-1 and TRBJ1-1): SAVISQKPSRDICQRGTSLTIQCQVDSQVTMMFWYRQQPGQSLTLIATANQGSEATYESGFVIDKFPISRPNLTFSTLTVSNMSPEDSSIYLCSAWGGVAEAFFGQGTRLTVV.

The V gene is TRBV7-2, the J gene TRBJ1-2, with D possibly matching TRBD1 (5 bases). Trimming left V 3 bases short and J 3 bases short, with 11 bases between. The CDR3 runs to 14 residues. Per the germline V gene, CDR1 is SGHTA and CDR2 is FQGNSA. CDR3: CASSFSGADYGYTF. CDR3 bases: TGTGCCAGCAGCTTTAGTGGGGCGGACTATGGCTACACCTTC.

This sequence joins TRBV5-1 and TRBJ2-7; D gene uncertain. The CDR3 covers 13 residues. V lost 4 bases, J lost 2 bases, and 10 bases lay in between. Per germline, CDR1 SGHRS and CDR2 YFSETQ. Written as DNA, the CDR3 is TGCGCCAGCAGCGGGTTGGGGACCTACGAGCAGTACTTC. Residues: CASSGLGTYEQYF.

This chain uses TRBV6-5 with TRBJ2-1; no clear D gene. This CDR3 is built from 15 residues. Germline lookup yields CDR1 MNHEY and CDR2 SVGAGI. Trimming took off 2 bases at V and 3 bases at J, with 11 bases between the two ends. The CDR3 DNA is TGTGCCAGCAGTTACGGGTCAAACTACTACAATGAGCAGTTCTTC. Translation gives CASSYGSNYYNEQFF.

The V and J genes are TRBV5-1 and TRBJ2-2; weak D call: TRBD2 (6 bases). Germline CDR1 is SGHRS and CDR2 is YFSETQ. The V end was cut by 2 bases, the J end by 5 bases, with 16 bases between. This CDR3 is built from 16 residues. The CDR3 here is CASSLYKGGGTGELFF. The DNA of the CDR3 is TGCGCCAGCAGCTTATATAAGGGAGGCGGAACCGGGGAGCTGTTTTTT. Based on the CDR3 plus reference TRBV5-1 and TRBJ2-2, the full variable domain is KAGVTQTPRYLIKTRGQQVTLSCSPISGHRSVSWYQQTPGQGLQFLFEYFSETQRNKGNFPGRFSGRQFSNSRSEMNVSTLELGDSALYLCASSLYKGGGTGELFFGEGSRLTVL.

This chain uses TRBV4-1 with TRBJ1-6; maybe TRBD1 (5 bases). Trimming cost V 5 bases and J 10 bases, with 15 bases left between them. Germline CDR1 reads MGHRA; CDR2 reads YSYEKL. The CDR3 totals 14 residues. CDR3 in amino acids: CASSIRDRDSPLHF. CDR3 coding DNA: TGCGCCAGCAGCATCCGGGACCGGGACTCACCCCTCCACTTT.

The rearrangement joins TRBV9 to TRBJ2-7; D is unclear. The V end was cut by 3 bases, the J end by 3 bases, with 7 bases between. Germline CDR1 reads SGDLS; CDR2 reads YYNGEE. The CDR3 contains 12 residues. This CDR3 reads CASSGAGYEQYF. CDR3 sequence (DNA): TGTGCCAGCAGCGGCGCAGGCTACGAGCAGTACTTC.

This sequence joins TRBV18 and TRBJ1-6; 8 bases are a match to TRBD1. With 6 bases clipped from V and 7 bases from J, the junction kept 5 bases outside the gene matches. Looked up from germline, CDR1 is KGHSH and CDR2 is LQKENI. This CDR3 has 14 amino acids. In DNA, the CDR3 is TGTGCCAGCTCCCCAAGGACAGGGAATTCACCCCTCCACTTT. Translation: CASSPRTGNSPLHF.

With respect to this clone: Other DNA variants within this sample encode the same CDR3. The J gene is TRBJ1-3, the V gene TRBV3-1 (or the pseudogene TRBV3-2); possible D gene TRBD1, 5 bases. Trimming removed 2 bases at V and 2 bases at J, with 7 bases between. The CDR3 loop spans 14 amino acids. Germline CDR1 is LGHDT and CDR2 is YNNKEL (reference sequence). The CDR3, as DNA: TGTGCCAGCAGCCAACAGGGTGCTGGAAACACCATATATTTT. This sequence encodes CASSQQGAGNTIYF.

This clone was recorded once. J is TRBJ1-4 and V is TRBV7-9; D gene unclear. The CDR3 contains 18 residues. Germline assignment: CDR1 SEHNR and CDR2 FQNEAQ (reference sequence). Between the trimmed V and J ends, which lost 2 bases and 5 bases, there was a span of 21 bases. DNA of the CDR3: TGTGCCAGCAGCTTATACGGGCAGTTACCCGCCGAAAATGAAAAACTGTTTTTT. Amino acid sequence: CASSLYGQLPAENEKLFF.

J is TRBJ2-5 and V is TRBV5-1; D is unclear. V lost 0 bases, J lost 5 bases, and 11 bases lay in between. Germline V gives CDR1 SGHRS, CDR2 YFSETQ. The CDR3 contains 14 residues. CDR3 region: CASSLVLGGETQYF. As DNA, the CDR3 is TGCGCCAGCAGCTTGGTCTTGGGCGGCGAGACCCAGTACTTC.

Concerning this clone itself: A junction end diverges from the germline sequence, so it may reflect a read error. The gene calls are TRBV30 and TRBJ1-3, with D tentatively TRBD1 (5 bases). This CDR3 region has 16 residues. In germline, CDR1 is GTSNPN, CDR2 SVGIG (reference sequence). CDR3 in DNA: TGTGCCTGGAGTGTAGGAGGGGCACTTTGGACCCCAAGTAAAGATTTT. It yields the protein CAWSVGGALWTPSKDF.

The chain recombines TRBV10-1 with TRBJ2-3; TRBD1 matches at 11 bases. V lost 6 bases, J lost 4 bases, and 6 bases stayed unmatched. Germline V lookup: CDR1 WNHNN, CDR2 SYGVQD (reference sequence). The CDR3 contains 15 residues. CDR3 in DNA: TGCGCCAGCAGCGTAGGACAGGGGGCTGCAGATACGCAGTATTTT. Protein: CASSVGQGAADTQYF.

As regards this clone: One end of the junction does not line up with germline, which may come from a read error. J is TRBJ2-7 and V is TRBV11-3; 7 bases are a match to TRBD1. The CDR3 length is 13 residues. The germline V gene encodes CDR1 SGHNT and CDR2 YENEEA. The CDR3 spells CASSVDRVHEQYF. The CDR3 region has the DNA TGTGCCAGCAGCGTAGACAGGGTACACGAGCAGTACTTC.

V is TRBV4-3 and J is TRBJ2-2; D is unresolved. From germline, CDR1 is LGHNA and CDR2 YSLEER. Trimming removed 1 base from V and 6 bases from J, with 9 bases in between. The CDR3 length is 14 residues. The CDR3 spells CASSQGARSGELFF. For the CDR3, the DNA is TGCGCCAGCAGCCAAGGGGCTAGGTCCGGGGAGCTGTTTTTT.

The chain has TRBV9 and TRBJ2-7; D remains unclear. Germline assignment: CDR1 SGDLS and CDR2 YYNGEE. The germline V and J ends were trimmed by 0 bases and 2 bases, with 9 bases remaining between them. The CDR3 covers 14 residues. Here the CDR3 DNA reads TGTGCCAGCAGCGTAGCTCTCGGTACCTACGAGCAGTACTTC. Its translation: CASSVALGTYEQYF.

The V call is TRBV6-1, the J call TRBJ2-7; unclear D gene. V was clipped by 2 bases and J by 3 bases, with 11 bases between them. CDR1 is MNHNS, CDR2 SASEGT, per germline. This CDR3 spans 14 amino acids. The CDR3 is CASSENGLFYEQYF. DNA for the CDR3: TGTGCCAGCAGTGAAAACGGGCTCTTCTACGAGCAGTACTTC.

The genes are TRBV7-2 and TRBJ2-3; no clear D gene. V gave up 2 bases and J gave up 4 bases, with 10 bases separating them. Germline V gene data show CDR1 as SGHTA and CDR2 as FQGNSA. The CDR3 contains 14 residues. The CDR3 bases are TGTGCCAGCAGCTTAAATACGGGCGCAGATACGCAGTATTTT. This encodes CASSLNTGADTQYF.

This clone was seen only once. V usage is TRBV4-1 and J usage is TRBJ1-2; D gene ambiguous. CDR3 size: 13 residues. The germline V and J ends were trimmed by 3 bases and 4 bases, with 9 bases remaining between them. CDR1 is MGHRA, CDR2 YSYEKL, per germline. CDR3 coding DNA: TGCGCCAGCAGCCAGCGATCGGGCTATGGCTACACCTTC. Its translation is CASSQRSGYGYTF.

This sequence joins TRBV5-6 and TRBJ2-5, with a possible D match to TRBD2 (7 bases). V was pared by 7 bases and J by 9 bases, with 28 bases between. From germline, CDR1 is SGHDT and CDR2 YYEEEE. The CDR3 length is 16 residues. The CDR3 region is CASGMLGLGGIGAQYF. DNA for the CDR3: TGTGCCAGCGGGATGCTCGGACTAGGGGGGATAGGGGCCCAGTACTTC.

The chain employs TRBV7-2 and TRBJ2-1; 12 bases are shared with TRBD2. V dropped 3 bases and J dropped 6; count of bases not matched to a gene: 3. CDR1 SGHTA and CDR2 FQGNSA come from the germline V gene. The CDR3 is made up of 15 amino acids. The DNA for the CDR3 is TGTGCCAGCAGCTTCCTAGCGGGAGGGGCCAATGAGCAGTTCTTC. Amino acids: CASSFLAGGANEQFF.

This rearrangement joins TRBV27 to TRBJ2-1, with TRBD2 matching 15 bases. V dropped 6 bases and J dropped 10; count of bases not matched to a gene: 10. Germline assignment: CDR1 MNHEY and CDR2 SMNVEV (reference sequence). The CDR3 spans 16 residues. The CDR3 DNA sequence: TGTGCCAGCAGCCCCGGGACAGGACTAGCGGGAGGGGAGCAGTTCTTC. Its protein is CASSPGTGLAGGEQFF.

This clone was picked up a small number of times. V gene TRBV1 combines with J gene TRBJ1-6. TRBV1 is a pseudogene segment. The CDR3 length is 14 residues. This CDR3 is CTSSPRNFKSPLHF. DNA for the CDR3: TGCACCAGCAGCCCTCGTAATTTTAAGTCACCCCTCCACTTT.

The CDR3: CASSPPGGGRELFF. In DNA form, the CDR3 reads TGTGCCAGCAGCCCACCCGGGGGGGGCAGGGAGCTGTTTTTT. V gene TRBV5-6 combines with J gene TRBJ2-2; 8 nucleotides line up with TRBD2. The CDR3 length is 14 residues. CDR1 is SGHDT, CDR2 YYEEEE, per germline. Germline trimming cut 4 bases from V and 9 bases from J; bases unmatched to any gene: 8.

This clone was detected once. The V gene is TRBV13, the J gene TRBJ2-6, with D tentatively TRBD1 (5 bases). The CDR3 has 16 amino acids. Looked up from germline, CDR1 is PRHDT and CDR2 is FYEKMQ (reference sequence). Trimming pared 0 bases from V and 0 bases from J, leaving 6 bases between. CDR3 amino acids: CASSLGQVSGANVLTF. The CDR3 nucleotides are TGTGCCAGCAGCTTAGGACAGGTCTCTGGGGCCAACGTCCTGACTTTC.

J is TRBJ2-7 and V is TRBV24-1, with TRBD1 as a possible D gene (5 bases). The germline gives CDR1 KGHDR, CDR2 SFDVKD. V dropped 5 bases and J dropped 7 bases, with 20 bases sitting between them. This CDR3 comprises 15 residues. CDR3 coding DNA: TGTGCCACCAGTGGTTCGGGCACAGGTGCGAGGGAGCAGTACTTC. Translation: CATSGSGTGAREQYF.

The rearrangement uses TRBV3-1 (or the pseudogene TRBV3-2) and TRBJ2-7; no clear D gene. The V and J ends lost 10 bases and 0 bases respectively, with 13 bases between them. The germline CDR1 and CDR2 sequences are LGHDT and YNNKEL (reference sequence). This CDR3 has 13 amino acids. As DNA, the CDR3 is TGTGCCATCGACCCCAGGCCCTCCTACGAGCAGTACTTC. Residues: CAIDPRPSYEQYF.

The chain joins TRBV7-9 to TRBJ2-7; possible D gene TRBD2, 7 bases. The CDR3 length is 14 residues. Per germline, CDR1 SEHNR and CDR2 FQNEAQ (reference sequence). V shed 0 bases and J shed 5 bases, with 11 bases lying between them. The CDR3 coding sequence is TGTGCCAGCAGCTTAGCGCGGGGGCTAGACGAGCAGTACTTC. Its translation is CASSLARGLDEQYF.